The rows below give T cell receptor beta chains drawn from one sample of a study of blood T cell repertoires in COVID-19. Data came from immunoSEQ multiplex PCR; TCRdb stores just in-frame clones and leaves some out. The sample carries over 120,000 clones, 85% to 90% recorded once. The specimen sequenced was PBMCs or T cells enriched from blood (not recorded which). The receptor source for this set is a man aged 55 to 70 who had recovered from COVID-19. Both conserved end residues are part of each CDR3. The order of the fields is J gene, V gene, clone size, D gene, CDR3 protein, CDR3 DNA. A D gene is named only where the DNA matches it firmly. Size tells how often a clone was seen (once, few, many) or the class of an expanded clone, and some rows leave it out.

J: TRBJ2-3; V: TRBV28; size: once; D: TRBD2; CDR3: CASSSPPSGQSTDTQYF; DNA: TGTGCCAGCAGTTCCCCCCCTAGCGGCCAAAGCACAGATACGCAGTATTTT
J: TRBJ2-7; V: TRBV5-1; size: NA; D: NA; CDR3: CASSLWGEVTYEQYF; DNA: TGCGCCAGCAGCTTGTGGGGGGAAGTCACCTACGAGCAGTACTTC
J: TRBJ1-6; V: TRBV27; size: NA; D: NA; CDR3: CASSLYLAPFTLHF; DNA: TGTGCCAGCAGTTTATATCTGGCCCCCTTTACCCTCCACTTT
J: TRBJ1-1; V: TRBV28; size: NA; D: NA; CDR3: CASSLWGRGTEAFF; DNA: TGTGCCAGCAGTTTATGGGGGAGAGGAACTGAAGCTTTCTTT
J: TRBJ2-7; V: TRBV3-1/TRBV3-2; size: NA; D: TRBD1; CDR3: CASSQGTGVREQYF; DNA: TGTGCCAGCAGCCAAGGGACAGGAGTACGCGAGCAGTACTTC
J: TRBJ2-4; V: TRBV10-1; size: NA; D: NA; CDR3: CASSDLAKNIQYF; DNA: TGCGCCAGCAGTGACTTAGCCAAAAACATTCAGTACTTC
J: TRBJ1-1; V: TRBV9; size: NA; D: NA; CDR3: CASSGRDPPDTEAFF; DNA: TGTGCCAGCAGCGGGAGGGACCCCCCCGACACTGAAGCTTTCTTT
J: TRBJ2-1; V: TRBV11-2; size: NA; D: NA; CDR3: CASSTIARRNEQFF; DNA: TGTGCCAGCAGCACCATAGCGCGTCGAAATGAGCAGTTCTTC
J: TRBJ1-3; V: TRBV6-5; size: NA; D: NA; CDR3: CASGGLSGNTIYF; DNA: TGTGCCAGCGGAGGGTTATCGGGGAACACCATATATTTT
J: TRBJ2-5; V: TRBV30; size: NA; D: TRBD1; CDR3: CAWKPGQGWQETQYF; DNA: TGTGCCTGGAAGCCGGGACAGGGGTGGCAAGAGACCCAGTACTTC
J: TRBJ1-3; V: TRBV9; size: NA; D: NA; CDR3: CASSALPWSGNTIYF; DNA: TGTGCCAGCAGCGCCCTGCCGTGGAGCGGAAACACCATATATTTT
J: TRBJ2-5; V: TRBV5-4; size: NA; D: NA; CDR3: CASSLGGTAQETQYF; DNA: TGTGCCAGCAGCTTGGGCGGGACCGCACAAGAGACCCAGTACTTC
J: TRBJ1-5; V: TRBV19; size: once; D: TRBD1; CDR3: CASSIETGSQHF; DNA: TGTGCCAGTAGTATAGAGACAGGGTCCCAGCATTTT
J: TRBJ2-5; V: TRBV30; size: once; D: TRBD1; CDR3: CAWTRSGSTGASRWKTQYF; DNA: TGTGCCTGGACTAGGAGTGGTTCGACAGGGGCCAGCCGTTGGAAGACCCAGTACTTC
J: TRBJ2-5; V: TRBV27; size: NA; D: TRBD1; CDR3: CASSLGTAEETQYF; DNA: TGTGCCAGCAGTTTAGGGACAGCCGAAGAGACCCAGTACTTC
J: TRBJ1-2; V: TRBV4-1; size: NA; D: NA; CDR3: CASSQVDISLSGYTF; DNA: TGCGCCAGCAGCCAAGTGGACATCTCGCTATCTGGCTACACCTTC
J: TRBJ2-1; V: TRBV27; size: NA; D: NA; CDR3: CASSFRVTYNEQFF; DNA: TGTGCCAGCAGTTTCCGGGTCACTTACAATGAGCAGTTCTTC
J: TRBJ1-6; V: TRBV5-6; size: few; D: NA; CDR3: CASHLRGAAYNSPLHF; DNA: TGTGCCAGCCACCTGCGGGGTGCCGCCTATAATTCACCCCTCCACTTT
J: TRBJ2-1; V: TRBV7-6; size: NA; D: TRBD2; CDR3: CASSLGASGAYNEQFF; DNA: TGTGCCAGCAGCTTAGGGGCTAGCGGGGCATACAATGAGCAGTTCTTC
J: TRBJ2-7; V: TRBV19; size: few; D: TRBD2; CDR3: CASSIKMGGSEQYF; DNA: TGTGCCAGTAGTATCAAGATGGGGGGGAGCGAGCAGTACTTC
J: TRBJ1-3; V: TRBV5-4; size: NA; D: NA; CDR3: CASSPRSGNTIYF; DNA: TGTGCCAGCAGCCCGAGATCTGGAAACACCATATATTTT
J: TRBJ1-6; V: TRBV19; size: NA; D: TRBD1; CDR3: CASSSPGGNSPLHF; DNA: TGTGCCAGTAGTTCCCCAGGGGGCAATTCACCCCTCCACTTT
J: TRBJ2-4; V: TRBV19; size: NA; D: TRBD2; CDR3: CASGTSGKMLAKNIQYF; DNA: TGTGCCAGTGGGACTAGCGGGAAGATGCTAGCCAAAAACATTCAGTACTTC
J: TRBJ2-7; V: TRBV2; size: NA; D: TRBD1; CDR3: CASSQGTGNYEQYF; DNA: TGTGCCAGCAGCCAGGGGACAGGGAACTACGAGCAGTACTTC
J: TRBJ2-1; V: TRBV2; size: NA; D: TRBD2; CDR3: CASKGSGRGNEQFF; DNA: TGTGCCAGCAAAGGGAGCGGGAGGGGAAATGAGCAGTTCTTC
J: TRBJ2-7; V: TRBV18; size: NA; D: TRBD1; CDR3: CASSQRNRGRGVEQYF; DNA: TGTGCCAGCTCACAACGGAACAGGGGGCGTGGTGTTGAGCAGTACTTC
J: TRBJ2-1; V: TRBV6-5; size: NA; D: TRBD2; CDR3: CASSPLAGGPDEQFF; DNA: TGTGCCAGCAGTCCCCTAGCGGGAGGGCCGGATGAGCAGTTCTTC
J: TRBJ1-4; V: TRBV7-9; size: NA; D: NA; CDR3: CASSLVHGVNEKLFF; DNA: TGTGCCAGCAGCTTAGTGCACGGAGTTAATGAAAAACTGTTTTTT
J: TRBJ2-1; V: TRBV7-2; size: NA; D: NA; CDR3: CASSFGPSVYNEQFF; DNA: TGTGCCAGCAGCTTTGGGCCTAGCGTATACAATGAGCAGTTCTTC
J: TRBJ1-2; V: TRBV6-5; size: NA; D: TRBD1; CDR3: CASTDRGRSGYGYTF; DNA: TGTGCCAGCACGGACAGGGGCCGAAGCGGGTATGGCTACACCTTC
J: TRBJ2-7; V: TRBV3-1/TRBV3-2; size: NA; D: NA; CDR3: CASSSQGTYEQYF; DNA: TGTGCCAGCAGCTCCCAGGGGACCTACGAGCAGTACTTC
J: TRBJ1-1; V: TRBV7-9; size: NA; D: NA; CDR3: CASSSIGVGNTEAFF; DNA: TGTGCCAGCAGCTCCATAGGGGTCGGGAACACTGAAGCTTTCTTT
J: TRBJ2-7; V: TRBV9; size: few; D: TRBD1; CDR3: CASSPGTGVYEQYF; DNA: TGTGCCAGCAGTCCCGGGACAGGGGTCTACGAGCAGTACTTC
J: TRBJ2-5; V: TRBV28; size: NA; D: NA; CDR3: CASSSPLVTEETQYF; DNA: TGTGCCAGCAGCTCCCCTCTAGTTACCGAGGAGACCCAGTACTTC
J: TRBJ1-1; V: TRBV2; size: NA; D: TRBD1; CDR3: CASMDRGMAFF; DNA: TGTGCCAGCATGGACAGGGGAATGGCTTTCTTT
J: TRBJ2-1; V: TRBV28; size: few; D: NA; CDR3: CASSWTQRKQFF; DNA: TGTGCCAGCAGTTGGACTCAACGTAAGCAGTTCTTC
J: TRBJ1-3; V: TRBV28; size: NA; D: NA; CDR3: CASSPPSSGNTIYF; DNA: TGTGCCAGCAGTCCCCCGTCCTCTGGAAACACCATATATTTT
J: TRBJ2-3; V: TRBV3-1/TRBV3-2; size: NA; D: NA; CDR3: CASSQGHGGSQYF; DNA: TGTGCCAGCAGCCAAGGCCACGGTGGTTCACAGTATTTT
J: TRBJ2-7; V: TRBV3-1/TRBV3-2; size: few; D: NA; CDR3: CASSQGTRAYEQYF; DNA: TGTGCCAGCAGCCAAGGGACTCGAGCCTACGAGCAGTACTTC
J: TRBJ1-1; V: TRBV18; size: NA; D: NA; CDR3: CASSPSQGSTEAFF; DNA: TGTGCCAGCTCACCAAGTCAGGGTTCCACTGAAGCTTTCTTT
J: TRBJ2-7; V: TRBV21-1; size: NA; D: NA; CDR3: CASSKRGEGSYEQYF; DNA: TGTGCCAGCAGCAAGAGGGGGGAGGGCTCCTACGAGCAGTACTTC